These T cell receptor beta chains were read from a single sample in a study of tissue T cells after allogeneic stem cell transplantation. The repertoire was sequenced with immunoSEQ multiplex PCR; TCRdb's copy has only in-frame clones and lacks some. The data hold about 1,500 clones, with 82% observed a single time. Here the sequenced sample was stomach tissue, taken at autopsy. The receptor set was obtained from an older male patient with steroid-refractory graft-versus-host disease after an allogeneic stem cell transplant. The graft donor may account for some of the T cells. Each CDR3 is given with its conserved first and last residue. A D gene is named only where the DNA matches it firmly. Some rows mark clone size as missing; the rest say once, few, many or name a class of expanded clone.

clone_size	j_call	v_call	d_call	cdr3_aa	cdr3_nt
once	TRBJ1-6	TRBV6-2/TRBV6-3	TRBD1	CASSYRQGVNSPLHF	TGTGCCAGCAGTTACCGACAGGGGGTTAATTCACCCCTCCACTTT
NA	TRBJ1-4	TRBV3-1/TRBV3-2	NA	CASSRSNEKLFF	TGTGCCAGCAGCCGCAGTAATGAAAAACTGTTTTTT
NA	TRBJ2-2	TRBV5-1	NA	CASSLDGGPNTGELFF	TGCGCCAGCAGCTTGGACGGAGGACCGAACACCGGGGAGCTGTTTTTT
NA	TRBJ1-1	TRBV14	NA	CASSQEMRDTEAFF	TGTGCCAGCAGCCAAGAGATGAGGGACACTGAAGCTTTCTTT
once	TRBJ2-3	TRBV6-4	NA	CASSDGLYTDTQYF	TGTGCCAGCAGTGACGGACTGTACACAGATACGCAGTATTTT
NA	TRBJ2-1	TRBV3-1/TRBV3-2	TRBD2	CASSQGPGGFNEQFF	TGTGCCAGCAGTCAAGGACCGGGGGGGTTCAATGAGCAGTTCTTC
NA	TRBJ2-1	TRBV9	TRBD2	CASSVDVGLVDEQFF	TGTGCCAGCAGCGTAGATGTGGGACTAGTTGATGAGCAGTTCTTC
NA	TRBJ2-3	TRBV18	TRBD2	CASSPMRGALTDTQYF	TGTGCCAGCTCTCCGATGCGGGGGGCGCTCACAGATACGCAGTATTTT
NA	TRBJ2-7	TRBV10-3	TRBD1	CAISAGGSHYEQYF	TGTGCCATCAGTGCAGGGGGCTCCCACTACGAGCAGTACTTC
NA	TRBJ1-1	TRBV4-1	NA	CASSQDWGGENTEAFF	TGCGCCAGCAGCCAAGATTGGGGGGGGGAGAACACTGAAGCTTTCTTT
NA	TRBJ1-2	TRBV28	NA	CASSGMEGGYGYTF	TGTGCCAGCAGCGGTATGGAAGGCGGCTATGGCTACACCTTC
NA	TRBJ1-1	TRBV6-2/TRBV6-3	NA	CASSHPPHVTEAFF	TGTGCCAGCAGCCACCCACCCCATGTGACTGAAGCTTTCTTT
once	TRBJ1-5	TRBV2	NA	CASSADRYSNQPQHF	TGTGCCAGCAGTGCCGACCGATATAGCAATCAGCCCCAGCATTTT
NA	TRBJ2-3	TRBV24-1	NA	CATRGPGADTQYF	TGTGCCACCAGAGGCCCCGGGGCCGATACGCAGTATTTT
NA	TRBJ1-1	TRBV4-1	NA	CASSQEYRDMNTEAFF	TGCGCCAGCAGCCAAGAGTACAGGGACATGAACACTGAAGCTTTCTTT
NA	TRBJ2-5	TRBV7-7	NA	CASSPRTDHQETQYF	TGTGCCAGCAGCCCCCGGACAGATCACCAAGAGACCCAGTACTTC
NA	TRBJ1-5	TRBV12-3/TRBV12-4	TRBD1	CASSRQGGQPQHF	TGTGCCAGCAGTCGACAGGGCGGGCAGCCCCAGCATTTT